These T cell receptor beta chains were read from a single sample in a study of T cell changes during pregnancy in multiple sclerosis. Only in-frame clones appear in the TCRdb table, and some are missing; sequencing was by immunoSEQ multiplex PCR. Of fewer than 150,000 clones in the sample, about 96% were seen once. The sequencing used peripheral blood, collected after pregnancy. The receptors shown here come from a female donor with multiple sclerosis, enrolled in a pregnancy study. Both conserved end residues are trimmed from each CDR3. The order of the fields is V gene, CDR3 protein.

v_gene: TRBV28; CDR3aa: ASSLASRAF
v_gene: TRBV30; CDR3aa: AWTRLAGEYNEQF
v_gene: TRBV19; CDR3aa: ASSTKTQTNEKLF
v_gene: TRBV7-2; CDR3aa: ASSAGVGADGELF
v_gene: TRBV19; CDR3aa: ASSILNRQELKGYT
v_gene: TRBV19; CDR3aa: ASSTTGLRQETQY
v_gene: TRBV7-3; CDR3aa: ARGQGMNTEAF
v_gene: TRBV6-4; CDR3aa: ASSDSKRANQPQH
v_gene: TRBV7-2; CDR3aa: ASSLSVQETQY
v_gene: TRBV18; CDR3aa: ASSPAVTSTQY
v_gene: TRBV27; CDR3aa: ASSLNRYEQY
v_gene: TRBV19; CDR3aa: ASSTWGGDEQY
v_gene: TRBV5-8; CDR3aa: ASSLFFYSYEQY
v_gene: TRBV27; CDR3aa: ASSPRVRQGHLTGELF
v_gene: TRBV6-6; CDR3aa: ASRSGQVNNQPQH
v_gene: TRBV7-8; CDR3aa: ASSPEGAEQY
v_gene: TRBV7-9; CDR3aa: ASSPTTGVNNEQF
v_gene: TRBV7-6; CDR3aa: ASSADGGDYSNQPQH
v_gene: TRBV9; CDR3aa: ASSIGPAGGPYEQY
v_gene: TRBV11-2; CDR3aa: ASSRLGLTYEQY
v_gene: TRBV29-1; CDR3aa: SVDSREEGNGYT
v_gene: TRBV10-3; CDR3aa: AISETTSGYEQY
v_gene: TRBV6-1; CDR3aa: ASSEARGGGLYNEQF
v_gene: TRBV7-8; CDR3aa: ASSPLAGPYEQY
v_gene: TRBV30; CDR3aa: AWSVSVEAF
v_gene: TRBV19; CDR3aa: ASSPRRASGNNEQF
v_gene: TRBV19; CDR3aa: ASSAPGDGDTEAF
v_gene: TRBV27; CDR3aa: ASSLSGGGGYT
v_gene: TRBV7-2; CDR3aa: ASSFGLNQETQY
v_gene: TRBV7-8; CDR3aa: ASSLSLAGGNNEQF
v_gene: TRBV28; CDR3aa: ASSLIAGGTNTEAF
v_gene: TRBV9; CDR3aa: ASSPPGRGYEQY
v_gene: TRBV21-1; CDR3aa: ASSMTGQETQY
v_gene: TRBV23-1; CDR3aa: ASSPHGNTGELF
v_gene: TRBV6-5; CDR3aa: ASRTTGSSYEQY
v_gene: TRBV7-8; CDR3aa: ASSFGTGISYEQY
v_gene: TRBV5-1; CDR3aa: ASSLGDRPNTEAF
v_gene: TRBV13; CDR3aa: ASSLGFGQETQY
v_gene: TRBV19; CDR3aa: ASSITLGHLNTEAF
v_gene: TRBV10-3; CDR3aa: ATKQREDTQY
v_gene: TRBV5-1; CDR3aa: ASRPTGENEKLF